The entry below describes one T cell receptor (beta chain). No count is recorded, but by frequency this clone is medium-sized (0.01 to 0.1%). The antigen it recognizes is unknown. These data are taken from a study of cytomegalovirus exposure and HLA in healthy donors (dated by TCRdb to 2017 to 2019). Some background on the complete study: According to an earlier analysis of 450 to 650 of the donors, 150 million to 200 million T cells yielded 117 million unique TCR beta sequences and approximately 300 Gb of sequence data. An early release covering roughly 600 HLA-typed donors comprised about 300 gigabases of sequencing data and 85 million or so unique TCR sequences. Among the roughly 400 genotyped donors, approximately 81% belonged to the genetic ancestry cluster associated with self-reported Caucasian donors. The study aimed to test whether signatures of past pathogen exposure could be identified by cataloging public T cell receptors. The study profiled the T cell repertoires of under 700 subjects by immunosequencing and related them to cytomegalovirus serostatus. A separate validation cohort of 100 to 150 different subjects was used in addition to the approximately 670-subject first cohort. To predict cytomegalovirus infection status, the study combined high-throughput TCR immunosequencing, statistical association of individual TCRs with disease status, and machine learning. In a later analysis, previously published TCR beta repertoires from 666 donors were re-analyzed and high-resolution HLA genotyping was added so that TCR occurrence patterns could be studied. Rather than using new phenotypic data, the later analysis identified candidate immune exposures from TCR beta sequences and from how often those sequences occurred across donors. An earlier analysis of 587 of the donors used high-throughput TCR beta sequencing to judge whether each TCR beta V gene segment behaved as functional or pseudogenic. Donor age, sex, ethnicity and CMV serostatus were collected together with the repertoire data. In a later genetic analysis, genome-wide SNP genotypes for about three fifths of the roughly 670 donors were used, and that subset was treated as a discovery cohort. All discovery cohort repertoires had been generated using a single sequencing platform. Class I and class II HLA loci were covered by the typing at four-digit resolution. The number of donors typed differed by locus, with roughly 620-640 for A, B, C, DRB1 and DQB1, more than 500 for DQA1, under 610 for DPA1, and 450 to 480 for DPB1. Five DR-DQ haplotypes were handled as single units for association and clustering because linkage in the cohort was strong. Among about 400 genotyped donors of the cohort, an average of around 220,000 unique TCR beta nucleotide sequences was sequenced per donor, of which about 19% were non-productive.

What the work shows at the level of the full study, not this receptor alone: A later genetic analysis associated a missense DCLRE1C variant with V-gene and J-gene trimming of TCR beta chains, and an independent cohort replicated the association. Over 15 rarely observed V segments, including chromosome 9 orphons, were excluded from the earlier analysis of several hundred of the donors because counts were too low. Presence/absence analyses assumed roughly uniform sequencing depth across donors, an assumption that may not hold. When HLA alleles, especially DR and DQ, strongly co-occurred, attributing TCR associations to individual alleles was difficult. In a later analysis, 16,951 TCR beta sequences were associated with specific HLA alleles at a false discovery rate of 0.05. Broadly in line with IMGT annotations, most TCR beta V segments showed up in productive rearrangements about 87% or about 30% of the time in an earlier analysis of several hundred of the donors. CMV serostatus was the only immune exposure information available for the cohort. The cohort was sequenced for TCR beta chains only, and without alpha or paired-chain data the features that could be detected were limited. Cytomegalovirus status was reported to be diagnosed by the classifier with high specificity and sensitivity in both the original and validation cohorts. Most TCR sequences were seen in very few donors, while some public TCRs were found in many individuals. A few of the identified cytomegalovirus-associated TCR beta chains were confirmed in vitro to be specific for cytomegalovirus antigens. The authors suggested that the approach could potentially be generalized to other disease states and immunological phenotypes. A further reported finding was that TCR beta sequences accurately predicted the HLA-A and HLA-B alleles for most subjects in the first cohort. A total of 150 to 200 TCR beta chains were listed by the study as associated with cytomegalovirus. In a later analysis, HLA-associated TCR beta chains showed more clonal expansion and lower generation probabilities than non-associated chains that were equally common. The sequencing pipeline was judged likely to have produced a cluster of highly shared sequence variants as a technical artifact. A later analysis reported that several top co-occurrence clusters appeared linked to parvovirus B19, influenza, CMV and Epstein-Barr virus. Because HLA typing was missing for some donors at each locus, association tests included only the typed subset. In a later genetic analysis, fewer N-insertions in productive TCRs were reported among donors in an Asian-associated ancestry cluster than the roughly 700-donor mean. A later analysis found that most CMV-associated TCR beta chains appeared HLA-restricted, with HLA associations seemingly driven largely by CMV exposure. Linkage disequilibrium might explain the correlated functional status among segregating V segments, but an unknown experimental factor could not be ruled out. In a later analysis, TCR association rates were found to vary across HLA loci, with the most associated TCRs seen for DRB1 alleles and the fewest for HLA-C alleles. Some IMGT-functional V segments, including TRBV6-2 and TRBV6-3, could not be distinguished by the 87-base-pair reads and were therefore excluded.

From the cysteine through the phenylalanine, the CDR3 covers 14 amino acids. Only the CDR3 portion is preserved as DNA: 42 bases, with reading frame beginning at the first base. From V the trimming removes 1 base and from J it removes 8 bases, while the gene matches leave 4 bases of the junction unaccounted for. Taken from the germline V gene, the CDR1 and CDR2 loops are LGHNA and YSLEER. Libraries were prepared through the immunoSEQ multiplex PCR assay. For the multiplex PCR, a mixture combining 60 forward primers for TCR Vbeta segments and 13 reverse primers for TCR Jbeta segments was used. A multiplex PCR assay on genomic DNA amplified the CDR3 region of rearranged TCR beta genes. Amplified TCR beta libraries were sequenced as 87-base-pair reads on the Illumina HiSeq System. On the study's bioinformatics: Across the roughly 700 repertoires, a later analysis counted approximately 83 million unique TCR beta chains, 9.5 million to 12 million of which were shared by at least two donors. Raw reads were error-corrected and collapsed into unique sequences by a nearest-neighbor algorithm in which closely related sequences were merged to remove PCR and sequencing errors. V, D and J gene segments were assigned by aligning CDR3 sequences to IMGT reference sequences. For a sequence to be retained, a match of at least six nucleotides to both a V gene segment and a J gene segment was required. Rearrangements were called productive when the CDR3 lacked stop codons and stayed in frame with V and J; all others were non-productive. CDR3 was defined according to IMGT convention as the region running from the second conserved V-encoded cysteine to the conserved J-encoded phenylalanine. Sequences without an unambiguous match to a single V gene segment were excluded from the earlier analysis of 450 to 650 of the donors. In an earlier analysis of 587 of the donors, V segments were called functional above 56.7% productive rearrangements and were called segregating when the between-donor standard deviation exceeded 5%. A statistical classification framework was built for diagnosing cytomegalovirus status from the catalog of TCR beta chain sequences. In a later analysis, V and J genes were assigned by comparing TCR nucleotide sequences against IMGT/GENE-DB human TR gene sequences. A later analysis assigned CDR3 sequences and most-parsimonious VDJ recombination scenarios with the TCRdist pipeline. A later analysis defined each TCR beta chain by its CDR3 amino acid sequence plus V-gene family, and excluded reads lacking a unique V-gene family. As a way to deal with suspected cross-contamination and a sequencing artifact, a later analysis dropped nearly 600 nucleotide sequences that were highly shared and had low generation probability. For each public chain, a later analysis derived a clonal expansion index from normalized ranks of inferred template counts within each repertoire. In a later analysis, generation probabilities were computed with a VDJ recombination model fitted to out-of-frame rearrangements, and the resulting probabilities were checked against IGoR. In a later analysis, TCR-TCR, TCR-HLA and TCR-CMV co-occurrence was scored with hypergeometric tests, and a repertoire-size bias correction was applied to TCR pairs. A later analysis estimated false discovery rates by permuting HLA or CMV assignments 20 times. In a later analysis, co-occurring TCRs were grouped using DBSCAN, with TCRdist sequence similarity added in when clustering inside HLA-allele-positive subsets. Repertoires with fewer than 30,000 or more than 120,000 public chains were left out of co-occurrence clustering, as were about five repertoires with anomalous nucleotide sharing. Here the immuneACCESS table is served through TCRdb, limited to in-frame sequences with V and J called. Missing clones are a known gap in these copies; in checked studies unresolved V genes cover under half, and the rest lacks a known reason. V, J and clone size reflect that table, while D and trimming were determined from the DNA. The sample's clone listing holds about 48,000 clones. Clones ranked in the top ten supply around 2.2% of the sample.

The cohort comprised more than 550 healthy bone marrow donors. All cohort members were sampled while nominally healthy, although unrecorded immune exposures were likely present. The donor was CMV seronegative and belonged to the group of 352 seronegative cohort members. Each donor provided a peripheral blood sample, and peripheral blood mononuclear cells were used for TCR beta sequencing. Genomic DNA extraction from the blood cell samples was performed with the Qiagen DNeasy Blood Extraction Kit. The sample comprised PBMCs. Recombination linked TRBV4-3 to TRBJ1-4, and 7 bases in between align with TRBD1. The origin of this receptor is a middle-aged woman in good health and CMV-seronegative. The CDR3 reads as follows: CASSQGQGIEKLFF. DNA sequence: TGCGCCAGCAGCCAAGGACAGGGAATAGAAAAACTGTTTTTT.